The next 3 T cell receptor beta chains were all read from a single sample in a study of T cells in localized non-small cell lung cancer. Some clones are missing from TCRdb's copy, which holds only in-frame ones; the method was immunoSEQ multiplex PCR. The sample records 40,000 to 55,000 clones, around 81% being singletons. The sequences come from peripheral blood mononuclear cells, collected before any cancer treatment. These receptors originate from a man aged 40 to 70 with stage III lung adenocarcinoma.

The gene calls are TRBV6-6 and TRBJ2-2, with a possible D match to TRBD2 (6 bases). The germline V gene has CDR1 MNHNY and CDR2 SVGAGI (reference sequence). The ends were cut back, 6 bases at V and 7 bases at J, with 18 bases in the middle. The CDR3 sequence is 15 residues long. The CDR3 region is CASRPREVRGGELFF. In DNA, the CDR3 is TGTGCCAGCAGACCCAGGGAGGTCCGAGGCGGGGAGCTGTTTTTT.

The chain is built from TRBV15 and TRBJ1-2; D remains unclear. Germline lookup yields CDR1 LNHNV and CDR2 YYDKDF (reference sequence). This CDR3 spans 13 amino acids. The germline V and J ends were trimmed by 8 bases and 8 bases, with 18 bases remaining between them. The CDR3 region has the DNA TGTGCCACCGAACCTGGACCGTCGGGGGGCTACACCTTC. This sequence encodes CATEPGPSGGYTF.

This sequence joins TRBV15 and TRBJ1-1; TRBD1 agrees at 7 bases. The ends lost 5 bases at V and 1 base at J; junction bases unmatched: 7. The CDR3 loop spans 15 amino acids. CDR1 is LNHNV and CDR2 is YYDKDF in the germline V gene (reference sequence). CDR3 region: CATSGKTGWNTEAFF. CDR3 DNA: TGTGCCACCAGCGGAAAGACAGGGTGGAACACTGAAGCTTTCTTT.